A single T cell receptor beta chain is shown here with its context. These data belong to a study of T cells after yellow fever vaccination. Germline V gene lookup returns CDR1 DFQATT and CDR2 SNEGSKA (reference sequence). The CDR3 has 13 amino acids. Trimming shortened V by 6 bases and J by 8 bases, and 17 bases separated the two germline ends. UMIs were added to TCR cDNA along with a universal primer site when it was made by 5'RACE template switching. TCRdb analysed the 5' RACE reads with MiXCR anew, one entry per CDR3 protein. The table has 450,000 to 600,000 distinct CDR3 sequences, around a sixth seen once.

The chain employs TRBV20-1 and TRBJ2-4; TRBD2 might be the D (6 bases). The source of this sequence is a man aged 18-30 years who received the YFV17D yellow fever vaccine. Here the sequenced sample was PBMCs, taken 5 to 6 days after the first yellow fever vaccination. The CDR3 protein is CSAPGTEGDIQYF. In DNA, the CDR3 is TGCAGTGCACCGGGGACGGAGGGAGACATTCAGTACTTC.